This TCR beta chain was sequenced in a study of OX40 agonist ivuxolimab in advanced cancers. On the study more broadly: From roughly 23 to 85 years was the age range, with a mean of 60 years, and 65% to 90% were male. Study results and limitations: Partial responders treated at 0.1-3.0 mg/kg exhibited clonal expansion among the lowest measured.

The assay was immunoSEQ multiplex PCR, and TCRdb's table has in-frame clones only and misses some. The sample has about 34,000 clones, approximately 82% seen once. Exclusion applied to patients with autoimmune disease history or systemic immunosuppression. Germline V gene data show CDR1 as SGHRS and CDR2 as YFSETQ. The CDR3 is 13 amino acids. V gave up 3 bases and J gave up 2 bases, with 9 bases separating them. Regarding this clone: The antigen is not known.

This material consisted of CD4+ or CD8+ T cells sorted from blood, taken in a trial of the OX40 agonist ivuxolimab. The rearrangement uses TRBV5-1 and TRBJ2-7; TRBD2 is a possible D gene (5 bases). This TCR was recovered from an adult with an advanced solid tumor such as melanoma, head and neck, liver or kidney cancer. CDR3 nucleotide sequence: TGCGCCAGCAGCTCGGGGTTTGCCTACGAGCAGTACTTC. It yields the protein CASSSGFAYEQYF.